Presented here are 24 T cell receptor beta chains from one specimen sequenced in a study of response to subunit inactivated influenza vaccine. TCRdb processed the RT-PCR reads anew with MiXCR; each CDR3 protein has one entry. The data contain some 640,000 distinct CDR3 sequences, around 14% of them singletons. Specimen: PBMCs from blood, collected 14 days before vaccination. The source of these receptors is a man over 45 who received an inactivated influenza vaccine.

This clonotype has more than one count but fewer than ten. This sequence joins TRBV28 and TRBJ2-7; 9 bases are a match to TRBD1. The germline gives CDR1 MDHEN, CDR2 SYDVKM. With 8 bases clipped from V and 5 bases from J, the junction kept 10 bases outside the gene matches. The CDR3 spans 14 residues. The DNA of the CDR3 is TGTGCCAGCCTAGACCGGGACAGGGTTGACGAGCAGTACTTC. Its translation: CASLDRDRVDEQYF.

This clonotype was found a few times. The V and J genes are TRBV7-9 and TRBJ2-7; no clear D gene. V was shortened by 0 bases and J by 6 bases, with 9 bases between the two germline ends. Germline-derived CDR1 and CDR2 are SEHNR and FQNEAQ (reference sequence). This CDR3 region has 13 residues. The CDR3 protein is CASSLASRAEQYF. Here the CDR3 DNA reads TGTGCCAGCAGCTTAGCGTCGCGAGCCGAGCAGTACTTC.

This clonotype was counted only a few times. The rearrangement links TRBV2 to TRBJ2-7; 7 nucleotides line up with TRBD1. This CDR3 region has 13 residues. Germline V gene sequence: CDR1 SNHLY, CDR2 FYNNEI. Unmatched junction bases numbered 5, after V lost 7 bases and J lost 2 bases. The CDR3 reads CASMKGAAYEQYF. CDR3 sequence (DNA): TGTGCCAGCATGAAGGGGGCGGCCTACGAGCAGTACTTC.

The rearrangement links TRBV27 to TRBJ2-7; D unclear. With 2 bases removed from V and 5 bases from J, the gap between germline ends came to 16 bases. CDR3 length: 15 residues. Germline V gene data show CDR1 as MNHEY and CDR2 as SMNVEV (reference sequence). This CDR3 reads CASSLVPQPHHEQYF. CDR3 DNA: TGTGCCAGCAGTTTAGTGCCACAACCCCACCACGAGCAGTACTTC.

The CDR3 region has the DNA TGCAGTGCTACCTCGACTAGCGGGGCATACAATGAGCAGTTCTTC. Translated: CSATSTSGAYNEQFF. The rearrangement links TRBV20-1 to TRBJ2-1, with TRBD2 identical over 11 bases. Unmatched junction bases numbered 6, after V lost 4 bases and J lost 4 bases. The CDR3 contains 15 residues. CDR1 is DFQATT and CDR2 is SNEGSKA in the germline V gene (reference sequence).

A few counts support this clonotype. The chain couples TRBV5-5 to TRBJ2-3, with 8 bases matching TRBD2. The CDR3 is made up of 16 amino acids. Germline V lookup: CDR1 SGHKS, CDR2 YYEKEE (reference sequence). V was clipped by 4 bases and J by 5 bases; unmatched bases: 12. This CDR3 reads CASSPSGAGVRDTQYF. In nucleotides, the CDR3 is TGTGCCAGCAGCCCCTCCGGAGCGGGAGTACGAGATACGCAGTATTTT.

This chain connects TRBV11-2 to TRBJ2-3; D remains ambiguous. There are 12 residues in the CDR3. CDR1 is SGHAT, CDR2 FQNNGV, per germline. Deletions cut 0 bases from V and 8 bases from J, with 6 bases between. In DNA, the CDR3 is TGTGCCAGCAGCTTAGATCTGGTTACGCAGTATTTT. It specifies CASSLDLVTQYF.

The chain carries TRBV3-1 and TRBJ2-4, with D perhaps matching TRBD1 or TRBD2 (6 bases each). V lost 1 base to trimming and J lost 6 bases, with 10 bases between them. The CDR3 is 14 amino acids. Germline V gene data show CDR1 as LGHDT and CDR2 as YNNKEL (reference sequence). The chain's CDR3 is CASSQGGGGNIQYF. CDR3 nucleotides: TGTGCCAGCAGCCAAGGAGGGGGAGGAAACATTCAGTACTTC.

The V gene is TRBV5-1, the J gene TRBJ1-4; unclear D gene. V was clipped by 3 bases and J by 0 bases, with 9 bases between them. CDR3 size: 15 residues. The germline V gene encodes CDR1 SGHRS and CDR2 YFSETQ. The CDR3 DNA is TGCGCCAGCAGCTCTACAGCCGCAACTAATGAAAAACTGTTTTTT. Translation gives CASSSTAATNEKLFF.

This clonotype has just a few counts. The J gene is TRBJ2-3, the V gene TRBV5-1; no firm D call. V lost 5 bases to trimming and J lost 4 bases, with 5 bases between them. Germline loops: CDR1 SGHRS, CDR2 YFSETQ. This CDR3 comprises 11 residues. This chain's CDR3 is CASRGPDTQYF. The CDR3 nucleotides read TGCGCCAGCAGGGGCCCAGATACGCAGTATTTT.

This clonotype came up a few times. The chain combines TRBV12-3 or TRBV12-4 with TRBJ2-3, with TRBD2 matching 9 bases. The CDR3 is 14 residues long. The ends lost 8 bases at V and 2 bases at J; junction bases unmatched: 5. CDR3 nucleotides: TGTGCCAGCCGGCAGCGGGAGGCCACAGATACGCAGTATTTT. It codes for CASRQREATDTQYF.

The chain joins TRBV4-2 to TRBJ2-2; TRBD2 agrees at 14 bases. The CDR3 has 16 amino acids. CDR1 is LGHNA, CDR2 YNFKEQ, per germline. The V and J ends lost 4 bases and 10 bases, in that order; junction bases with no gene match: 8. CDR3 sequence: CASSLLPGLAGEELFF. The CDR3 DNA reads TGTGCCAGCAGCCTCTTACCGGGACTAGCGGGAGAGGAGCTGTTTTTT.

This clonotype was recorded at least ten times. The chain is built from TRBV18 and TRBJ1-1; tentative D call: TRBD1 (5 bases). V was clipped by 6 bases and J by 2 bases, with 10 bases between them. The CDR3 extends over 13 amino acids. Per the germline V gene, CDR1 is KGHSH and CDR2 is LQKENI. This chain's CDR3 is CASSGTENTEAFF. The DNA for the CDR3 is TGTGCCAGCTCGGGGACGGAAAACACTGAAGCTTTCTTT.

This chain uses TRBV7-9 with TRBJ2-7; no definite D call. The germline CDR1 and CDR2 sequences are SEHNR and FQNEAQ (reference sequence). The CDR3 totals 14 residues. Trimming took off 1 base at V and 1 base at J, with 8 bases between the two ends. The CDR3 nucleotides are TGTGCCAGCAGCTTAGGCCAGCAATCCTACGAGCAGTACTTC. This gives the protein CASSLGQQSYEQYF.

This clonotype occurred a few times. The CDR3 region is CSARRPNYEQYF. The CDR3, as DNA: TGCAGTGCTAGACGGCCAAACTACGAGCAGTACTTC. V and J are TRBV20-1 and TRBJ2-7; D is undetermined. The CDR3 totals 12 residues. V was clipped by 2 bases and J by 3 bases, with 8 bases between them. From germline, CDR1 is DFQATT and CDR2 SNEGSKA (reference sequence).

This clonotype was seen more than once but under ten times. The rearrangement joins TRBV10-2 to TRBJ1-1, with D uncertain. This CDR3 has 13 amino acids. The germline gives CDR1 WSHSY, CDR2 SAAADI. V was cut by 3 bases and J by 7 bases, with 12 bases left in between. Here the CDR3 DNA reads TGCGCCAGCAGTGAAGGAACAGTTTATGAAGCTTTCTTT. It yields the protein CASSEGTVYEAFF.

This clonotype turned up a few times. The J gene is TRBJ2-7, the V gene TRBV11-2; TRBD1 is a possible D gene (6 bases). CDR1 is SGHAT and CDR2 is FQNNGV in the germline V gene. V was cut by 3 bases and J by 6 bases, with 21 bases left in between. This CDR3 has 16 residues. The CDR3 region has the DNA TGTGCCAGCAGCTTCGGTATTACAGGGTTTAGGTCCGAGCAGTACTTC. It is translated as CASSFGITGFRSEQYF.

This clonotype has ten or more counts. J is TRBJ1-5 and V is TRBV5-6; 9 nucleotides line up with TRBD1. CDR1 is SGHDT and CDR2 is YYEEEE in the germline V gene. The CDR3 runs 15 residues. J lost 3 bases, V lost 5 bases, and 6 bases had no gene match. The CDR3 loop is CASSRDRGTNQPQHF. The CDR3 nucleotides read TGTGCCAGCAGTCGTGACAGGGGGACCAATCAGCCCCAGCATTTT.

This clonotype was seen only once. The chain employs TRBV15 and TRBJ1-2; unclear D gene. The CDR3 sequence is 14 residues long. The germline V gene has CDR1 LNHNV and CDR2 YYDKDF (reference sequence). Trimming left V 3 bases short and J 2 bases short, with 10 bases between. The CDR3 region is CATSRRGINYGYTF. The CDR3 DNA reads as TGTGCCACCAGCAGGCGGGGAATAAACTATGGCTACACCTTC. The variable domain in full, completed from reference TRBV15 and TRBJ1-2, reads DAMVIQNPRYQVTQFGKPVTLSCSQTLNHNVMYWYQQKSSQAPKLLFHYYDKDFNNEADTPDNFQSRRPNTSFCFLDIRSPGLGDTAMYLCATSRRGINYGYTFGSGTRLTVV.

This clonotype showed up just a few times. The chain combines TRBV11-2 with TRBJ2-1; no definite D call. CDR1 and CDR2 (germline): SGHAT, FQNNGV. The CDR3 spans 13 residues. V lost 0 bases and J 6 bases, leaving 6 bases between the germline ends. The CDR3, as DNA: TGTGCCAGCAGCTTAGAGTCCGGCAATGAGCAGTTCTTC. As protein: CASSLESGNEQFF.

This clonotype was observed a handful of times. The V gene is TRBV9, the J gene TRBJ1-4; 8 bases are shared with TRBD1. Germline CDR1 and CDR2: SGDLS and YYNGEE. The ends lost 3 bases at V and 11 bases at J; junction bases unmatched: 9. The CDR3 totals 14 residues. In DNA, the CDR3 is TGTGCCAGCAGCGCTACAGGGGGTATGGGTAAACTGTTTTTT. Translated: CASSATGGMGKLFF.

The rearrangement joins TRBV20-1 to TRBJ2-3, with D perhaps matching TRBD1 (6 bases). The CDR3 is 15 residues long. The germline V gene encodes CDR1 DFQATT and CDR2 SNEGSKA (reference sequence). V lost 3 bases to trimming and J lost 2 bases, with 15 bases between them. This chain's CDR3 is CSARGALGITDTQYF. The CDR3 DNA is TGCAGTGCTAGGGGGGCGCTTGGAATCACAGATACGCAGTATTTT.

This clonotype has only a few counts. V usage is TRBV12-3 or TRBV12-4 and J usage is TRBJ2-2, with TRBD1 matching over 9 bases. The CDR3 extends over 14 amino acids. V was pared by 5 bases and J by 6 bases, with 4 bases of the junction left unmatched. CDR3 bases: TGTGCCAGCAGTATGGACAGGGGAGCCGGGGAGCTGTTTTTT. As protein: CASSMDRGAGELFF.

This clonotype has just a few counts. The genes are TRBV19 and TRBJ2-7; 8 positions match TRBD1. Germline V gene sequence: CDR1 LNHDA, CDR2 SQIVND (reference sequence). The J segment lost 5 bases and the V segment lost 9 bases, leaving 6 bases of the junction unmatched. The CDR3 is 12 amino acids. The CDR3: CARRTGMDEQYF. The DNA for the CDR3 is TGTGCCAGACGGACAGGGATGGACGAGCAGTACTTC.